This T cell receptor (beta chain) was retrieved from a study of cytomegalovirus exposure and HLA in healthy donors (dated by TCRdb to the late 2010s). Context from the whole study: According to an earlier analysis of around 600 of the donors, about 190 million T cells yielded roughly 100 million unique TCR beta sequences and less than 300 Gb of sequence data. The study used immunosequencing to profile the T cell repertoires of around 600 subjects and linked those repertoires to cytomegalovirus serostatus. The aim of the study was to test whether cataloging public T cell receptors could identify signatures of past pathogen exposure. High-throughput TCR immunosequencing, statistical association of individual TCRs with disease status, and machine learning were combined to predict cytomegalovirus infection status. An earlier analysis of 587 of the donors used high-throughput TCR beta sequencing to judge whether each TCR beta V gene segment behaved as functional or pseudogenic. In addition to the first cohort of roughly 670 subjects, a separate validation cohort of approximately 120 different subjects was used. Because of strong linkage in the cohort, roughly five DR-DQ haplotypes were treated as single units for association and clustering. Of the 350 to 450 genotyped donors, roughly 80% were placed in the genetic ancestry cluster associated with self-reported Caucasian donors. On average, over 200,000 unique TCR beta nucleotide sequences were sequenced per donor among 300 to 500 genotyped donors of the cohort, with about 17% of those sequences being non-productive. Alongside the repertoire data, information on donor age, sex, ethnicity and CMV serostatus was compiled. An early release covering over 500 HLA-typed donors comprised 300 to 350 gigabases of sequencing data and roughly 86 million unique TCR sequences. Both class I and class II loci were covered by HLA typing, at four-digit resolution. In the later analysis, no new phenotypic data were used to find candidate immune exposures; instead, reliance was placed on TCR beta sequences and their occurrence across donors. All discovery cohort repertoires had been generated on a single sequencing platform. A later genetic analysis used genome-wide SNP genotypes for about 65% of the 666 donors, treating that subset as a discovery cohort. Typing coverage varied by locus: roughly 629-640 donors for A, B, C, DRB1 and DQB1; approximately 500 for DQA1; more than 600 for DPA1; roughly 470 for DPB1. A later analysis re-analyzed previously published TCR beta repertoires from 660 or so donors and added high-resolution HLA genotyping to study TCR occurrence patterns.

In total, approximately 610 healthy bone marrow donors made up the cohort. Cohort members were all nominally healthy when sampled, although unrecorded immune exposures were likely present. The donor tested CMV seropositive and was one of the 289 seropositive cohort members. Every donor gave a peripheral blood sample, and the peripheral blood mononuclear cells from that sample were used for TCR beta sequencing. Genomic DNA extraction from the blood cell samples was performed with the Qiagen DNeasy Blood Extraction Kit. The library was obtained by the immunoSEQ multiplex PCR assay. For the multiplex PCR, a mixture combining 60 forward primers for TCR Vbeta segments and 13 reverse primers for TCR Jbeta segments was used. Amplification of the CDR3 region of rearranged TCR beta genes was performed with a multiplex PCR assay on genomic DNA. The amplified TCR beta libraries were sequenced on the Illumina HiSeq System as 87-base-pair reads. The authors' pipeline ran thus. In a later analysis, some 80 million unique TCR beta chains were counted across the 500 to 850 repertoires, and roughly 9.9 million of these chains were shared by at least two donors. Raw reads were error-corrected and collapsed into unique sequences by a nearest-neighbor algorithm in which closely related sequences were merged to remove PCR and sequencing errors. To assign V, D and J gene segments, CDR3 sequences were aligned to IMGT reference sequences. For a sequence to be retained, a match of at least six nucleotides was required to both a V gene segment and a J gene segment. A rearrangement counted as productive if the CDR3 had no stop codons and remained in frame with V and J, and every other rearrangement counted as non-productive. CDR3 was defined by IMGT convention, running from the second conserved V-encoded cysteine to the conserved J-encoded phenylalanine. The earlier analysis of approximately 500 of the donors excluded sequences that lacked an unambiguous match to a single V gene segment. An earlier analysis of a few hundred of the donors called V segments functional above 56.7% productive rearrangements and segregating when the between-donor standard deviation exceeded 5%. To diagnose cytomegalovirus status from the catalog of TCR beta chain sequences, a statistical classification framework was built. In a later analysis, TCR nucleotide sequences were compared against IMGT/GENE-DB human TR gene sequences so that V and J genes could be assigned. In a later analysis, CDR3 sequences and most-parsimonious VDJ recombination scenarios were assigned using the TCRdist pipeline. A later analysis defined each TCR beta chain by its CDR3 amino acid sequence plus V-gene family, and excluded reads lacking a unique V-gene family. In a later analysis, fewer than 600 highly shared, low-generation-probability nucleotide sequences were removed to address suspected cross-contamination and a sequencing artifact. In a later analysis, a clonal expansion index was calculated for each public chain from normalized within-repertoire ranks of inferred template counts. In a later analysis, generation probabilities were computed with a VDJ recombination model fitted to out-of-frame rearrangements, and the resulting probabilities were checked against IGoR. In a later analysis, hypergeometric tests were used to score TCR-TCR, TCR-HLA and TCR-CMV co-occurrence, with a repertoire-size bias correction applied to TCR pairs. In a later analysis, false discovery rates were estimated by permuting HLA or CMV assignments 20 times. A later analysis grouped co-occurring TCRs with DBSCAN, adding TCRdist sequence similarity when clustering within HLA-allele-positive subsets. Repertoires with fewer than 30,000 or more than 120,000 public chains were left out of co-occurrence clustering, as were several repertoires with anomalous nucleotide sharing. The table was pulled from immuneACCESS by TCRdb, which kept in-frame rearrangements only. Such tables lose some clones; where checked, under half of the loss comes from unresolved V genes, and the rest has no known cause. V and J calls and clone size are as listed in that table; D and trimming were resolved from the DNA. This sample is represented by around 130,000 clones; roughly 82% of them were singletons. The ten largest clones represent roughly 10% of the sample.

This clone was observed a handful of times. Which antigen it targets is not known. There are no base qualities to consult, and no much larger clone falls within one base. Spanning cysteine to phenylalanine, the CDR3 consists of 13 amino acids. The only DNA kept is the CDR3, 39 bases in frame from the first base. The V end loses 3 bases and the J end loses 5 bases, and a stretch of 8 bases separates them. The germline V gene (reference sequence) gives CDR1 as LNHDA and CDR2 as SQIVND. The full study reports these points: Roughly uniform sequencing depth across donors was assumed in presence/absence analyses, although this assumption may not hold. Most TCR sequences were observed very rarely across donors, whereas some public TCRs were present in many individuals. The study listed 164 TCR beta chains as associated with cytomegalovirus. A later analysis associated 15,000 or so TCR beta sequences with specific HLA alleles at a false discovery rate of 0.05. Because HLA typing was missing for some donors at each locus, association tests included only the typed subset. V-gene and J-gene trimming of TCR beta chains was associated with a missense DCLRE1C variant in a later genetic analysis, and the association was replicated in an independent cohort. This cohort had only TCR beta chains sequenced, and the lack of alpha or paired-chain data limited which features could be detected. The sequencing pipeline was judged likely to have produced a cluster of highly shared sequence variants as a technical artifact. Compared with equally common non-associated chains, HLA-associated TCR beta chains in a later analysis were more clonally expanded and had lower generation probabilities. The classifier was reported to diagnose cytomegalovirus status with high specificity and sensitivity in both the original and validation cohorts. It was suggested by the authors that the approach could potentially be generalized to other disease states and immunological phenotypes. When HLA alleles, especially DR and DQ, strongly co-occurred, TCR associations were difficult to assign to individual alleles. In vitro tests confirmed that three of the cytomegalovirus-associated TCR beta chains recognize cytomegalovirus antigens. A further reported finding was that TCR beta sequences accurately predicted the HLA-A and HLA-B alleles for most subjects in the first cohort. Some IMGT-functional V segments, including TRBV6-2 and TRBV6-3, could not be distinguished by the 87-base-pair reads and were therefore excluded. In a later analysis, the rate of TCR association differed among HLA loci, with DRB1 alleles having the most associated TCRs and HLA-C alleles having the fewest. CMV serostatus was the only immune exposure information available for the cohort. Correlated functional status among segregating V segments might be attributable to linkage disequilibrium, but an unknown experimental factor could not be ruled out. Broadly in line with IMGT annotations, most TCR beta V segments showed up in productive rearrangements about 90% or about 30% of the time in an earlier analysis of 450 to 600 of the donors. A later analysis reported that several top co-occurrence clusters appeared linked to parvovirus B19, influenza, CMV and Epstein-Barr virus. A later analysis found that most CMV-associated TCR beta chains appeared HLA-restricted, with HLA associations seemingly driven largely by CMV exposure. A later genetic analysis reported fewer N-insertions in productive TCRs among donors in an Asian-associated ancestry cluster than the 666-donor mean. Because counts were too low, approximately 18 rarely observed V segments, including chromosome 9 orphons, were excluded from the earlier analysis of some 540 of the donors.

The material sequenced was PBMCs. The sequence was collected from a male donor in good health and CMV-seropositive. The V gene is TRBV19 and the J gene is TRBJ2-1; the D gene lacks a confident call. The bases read TGTGCCAGTAGTATGGCCCAGGACAATGAGCAGTTCTTC. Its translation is CASSMAQDNEQFF.